This paragraph covers one T cell receptor (beta chain) sequence. The CDR3 consists of 14 residues. CDR1 is SGHTA, CDR2 FQGNSA, per germline. Between the trimmed V and J ends, which lost 0 bases and 4 bases, there was a span of 9 bases. The record originates from a study of blood T cell repertoires in COVID-19. Sequencing was performed with immunoSEQ multiplex PCR; in TCRdb, only in-frame clones are kept and a portion is missing. The sample comprises 70,000 to 80,000 clones, roughly 86% of which are singletons, and roughly 12% rests with the top ten. The clonotype comes from a human donor in a cohort sampled during active COVID-19. The chain carries TRBV7-2 and TRBJ2-5; possible D gene TRBD2, 6 bases. The specimen was peripheral blood. This CDR3 reads CASSLALAGETQYF. The CDR3 nucleotides read TGTGCCAGCAGCTTAGCACTAGCAGGAGAGACCCAGTACTTC.